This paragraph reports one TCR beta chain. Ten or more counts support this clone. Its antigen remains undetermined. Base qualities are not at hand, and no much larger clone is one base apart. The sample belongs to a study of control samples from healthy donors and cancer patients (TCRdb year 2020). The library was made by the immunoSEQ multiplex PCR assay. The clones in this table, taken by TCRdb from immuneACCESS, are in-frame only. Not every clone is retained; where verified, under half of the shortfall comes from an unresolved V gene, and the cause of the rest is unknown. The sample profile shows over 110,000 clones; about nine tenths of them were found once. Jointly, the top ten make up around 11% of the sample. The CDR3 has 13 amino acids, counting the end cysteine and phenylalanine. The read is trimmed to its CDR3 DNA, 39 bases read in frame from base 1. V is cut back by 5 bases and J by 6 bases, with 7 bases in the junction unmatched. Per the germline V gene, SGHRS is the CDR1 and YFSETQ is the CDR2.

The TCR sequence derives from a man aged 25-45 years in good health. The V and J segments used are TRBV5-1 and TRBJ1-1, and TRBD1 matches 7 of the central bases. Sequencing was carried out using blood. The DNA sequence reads TGCGCCAGCAGATCAACAGGGGAGGCTGAAGCTTTCTTT. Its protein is CASRSTGEAEAFF.